This entry features one T cell receptor beta chain sequence. The antigen it recognizes is unknown. Base qualities are not at hand, and no much larger clone is one base apart. The CDR3 covers 16 residues, taking in both the cysteine and the phenylalanine. The sequence is cut down to CDR3 DNA, 48 bases in frame from base 1. V drops 1 base and J drops 0 bases, leaving 11 bases in between. The germline V gene encodes CDR1 SGHDT and CDR2 YYEEEE. This sample stems from a study of blood T cell repertoires in COVID-19 (dated by TCRdb to about 2020). As for the study more broadly: The collaborator samples originated in the United States, Italy and Spain and spanned the acute and convalescent phases of COVID-19. The prospective study material was composed of cDNA or gDNA derived from T cells, B-cell-depleted T cells, or PBMCs. Subjects who had been exposed to COVID-19, were actively infected with it, or had recovered from it provided the deeply sampled blood TCRbeta repertoires that made up the dataset. The repertoires were released in a freely available public database intended as a resource for research on the immune response to SARS-CoV-2. Samples were obtained from the ongoing ImmuneRACE study (first 160 participants) and from over 1,000 subjects provided by 6 global collaborators. The sample metadata nearly always contained a de-identified subject ID, COVID-19 status, age in years and sex. HLA class I and class II types, where available, came from metadata supplied by the sample provider rather than from assay-based typing. Results and caveats for the whole study, not just this receptor: The quantity of clinical and demographic metadata differed by source and by participant and was supplied without curation.

TCRbeta CDR3 regions were amplified from genomic DNA using the immunoSEQ Assay, a bias-controlled multiplex PCR. The published analysis was carried out like this. The number of nucleated cells in each sample was estimated from the amplification of reference gene primers within the assay. To quantify the absolute abundance of each unique TCRbeta CDR3 rearrangement, sequence reads were collapsed and filtered. Productive Simpson clonality was computed per sample as the square root of Simpson's diversity index over productive rearrangements. TCRdb stores this immuneACCESS table with in-frame sequences only. Part of the clones is absent; in the studies checked, under half of the shortfall reflects unresolved V genes, and no reason is known for the rest. V and J calls and clone size follow that table, whereas D and trimming were derived from the DNA. Within this sample are around 150,000 clones, with about 80% of them counted one time only. The ten largest account for 4% of the sample.

Collaborating institutions collected whole blood in K2EDTA tubes following their own protocols. For TCRbeta analysis, collaborators shipped samples in one of three forms: frozen whole blood, isolated PBMCs, or DNA extracted from either of those sample types. This sequence was found in a woman aged 55-69 years with acute or convalescent COVID-19. The chain employs TRBV5-6 and TRBJ2-1; the D gene is perhaps TRBD2, on 5 matching bases. Source material: peripheral blood. The CDR3 reads as follows: CASSLRGLSSYNEQFF. Here is the DNA: TGTGCCAGCAGCTTGCGCGGGCTGAGCTCCTACAATGAGCAGTTCTTC.